A selection of T cell receptor beta chains follows, all from one sample in a study of cytomegalovirus exposure and HLA in healthy donors. Some clones are missing from TCRdb's copy, which holds only in-frame ones; the method was immunoSEQ multiplex PCR. The data show approximately 160,000 clones, approximately 70% seen once. The specimen was PBMCs. The receptors come from a man between 18 and 29 years old in good health and CMV-seropositive. Both conserved end residues are part of each CDR3. A D gene is named only where the DNA matches it firmly.

TRBV7-2	NA	TRBJ1-5	15	CASSLAGQYNQPQHF
TRBV6-1	NA	TRBJ2-3	12	CASSPETDTQYF
TRBV11-2	TRBD2	TRBJ2-1	16	CASTRTSGNSYNEQFF
TRBV30	TRBD2	TRBJ2-5	17	CAWKPGLAGGPGETQYF
TRBV2	NA	TRBJ1-2	17	CASSEARMAGQNYGYTF
TRBV4-2	NA	TRBJ1-1	16	CASSQPQSGGLSEAFF
TRBV28	NA	TRBJ1-1	14	CASSLSGLNTEAFF
TRBV6-5	TRBD1	TRBJ1-2	15	CASSYYRGRLHGYTF
TRBV5-1	NA	TRBJ1-2	13	CASSPGQNYGYTF
TRBV30	TRBD2	TRBJ2-3	17	CAWYPGLAGGTTDTQYF
TRBV6-5	TRBD1	TRBJ1-2	15	CASSYRAGGNYGYTF
TRBV29-1	TRBD1	TRBJ1-1	14	CSANQGQGRSEAFF
TRBV6-1	NA	TRBJ2-2	16	CASSEPPGTHTGELFF
TRBV5-1	NA	TRBJ2-2	17	CASSLVGIGLSTGELFF
TRBV2	NA	TRBJ2-3	15	CASSEGRASTDTQYF
TRBV7-9	NA	TRBJ2-2	17	CASSLSDSFANTGELFF
TRBV29-1	NA	TRBJ1-5	12	CSVEEANQPQHF
TRBV7-9	TRBD1	TRBJ1-2	14	CASSSGQGAHGYTF
TRBV15	NA	TRBJ2-1	17	CATAGRGLGRTYNEQFF
TRBV7-8	TRBD1	TRBJ1-2	13	CASSRDRGYGYTF
TRBV28	TRBD1	TRBJ1-3	15	CASSPPDRGGNTIYF
TRBV10-3	NA	TRBJ2-3	14	CAITGAGGTDTQYF
TRBV6-1	TRBD1	TRBJ2-5	14	CASMKTGTGETQYF
TRBV18	TRBD2	TRBJ2-5	16	CASSPTSGNHQETQYF
TRBV19	TRBD1	TRBJ2-1	16	CASSLPGGPSYNEQFF
TRBV19	TRBD1	TRBJ1-3	14	CASSTDRVENTIYF
TRBV19	TRBD1	TRBJ2-3	17	CASNIPGQSLSTDTQYF
TRBV5-6	TRBD2	TRBJ2-2	18	CASSLPPPSGRFTGELFF
TRBV15	NA	TRBJ1-5	15	CATSSNPGGNQPQHF
TRBV28	NA	TRBJ1-2	13	CASSLNRDYGYTF
TRBV25-1	NA	TRBJ2-3	13	CASSHESTDTQYF
TRBV5-1	NA	TRBJ2-3	14	CASSLGGRTDTQYF
TRBV4-1	NA	TRBJ1-2	15	CASSQDSESLFGYTF
TRBV19	NA	TRBJ1-6	13	CASRRVLGSPLHF
TRBV4-1	TRBD1	TRBJ2-1	17	CASSPAGTASSYNEQFF
TRBV27	TRBD2	TRBJ2-3	15	CASSLLAGGTDTQYF
TRBV5-6	TRBD2	TRBJ2-1	17	CASSLAVAGGLYNEQFF
TRBV6-5	NA	TRBJ1-4	11	CASSSGEKLFF
TRBV11-3	NA	TRBJ1-1	15	CASSPRQDMNTEAFF
TRBV29-1	TRBD2	TRBJ2-1	12	CSVLLAGNEQFF
TRBV27	NA	TRBJ1-2	15	CASSPPGFPNYGYTF